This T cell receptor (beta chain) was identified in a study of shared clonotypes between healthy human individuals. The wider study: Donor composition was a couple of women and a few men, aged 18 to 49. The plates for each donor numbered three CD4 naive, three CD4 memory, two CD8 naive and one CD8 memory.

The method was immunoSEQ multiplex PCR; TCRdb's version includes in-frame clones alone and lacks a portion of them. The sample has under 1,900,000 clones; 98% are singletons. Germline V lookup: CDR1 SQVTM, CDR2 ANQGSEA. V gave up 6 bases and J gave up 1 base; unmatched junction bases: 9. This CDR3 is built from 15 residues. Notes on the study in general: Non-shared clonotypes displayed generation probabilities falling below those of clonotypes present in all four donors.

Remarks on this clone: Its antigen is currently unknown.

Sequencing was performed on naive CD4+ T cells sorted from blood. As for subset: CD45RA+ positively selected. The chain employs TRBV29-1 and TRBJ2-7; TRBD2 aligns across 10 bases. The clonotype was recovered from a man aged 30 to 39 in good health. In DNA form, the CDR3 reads TGCAGCGTGCTAGGACTAGCGGAGGGTTCCTACGAGCAGTACTTC. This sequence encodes CSVLGLAEGSYEQYF.